The clone carrying this T cell receptor beta chain is a singleton in its sample. Its antigen remains unidentified. Only in-frame clones appear in the TCRdb table, and some are missing; sequencing was by immunoSEQ multiplex PCR. The sample shows some 5,000 clones, roughly 90% of them seen only once. There are 14 residues in the CDR3. Trimming removed 0 bases at V and 5 bases at J, with 13 bases between. The germline CDR1 and CDR2 sequences are SQVTM and ANQGSEA. The data stem from a study of chemoradiotherapy in HPV16-positive cancers. Broader study findings: During treatment, candidate HPV-specific clones and E7-related motifs expanded in tumor.

This TCR came from a human donor with HPV-associated anogenital cancer. The chain couples TRBV29-1 to TRBJ2-5; D is unclear. The starting material was blood, obtained from a patient who underwent chemoradiotherapy. The CDR3 DNA reads as TGCAGCGTTGAAGATCCCCGGGTTCGGGAGACCCAGTACTTC. Protein sequence: CSVEDPRVRETQYF.